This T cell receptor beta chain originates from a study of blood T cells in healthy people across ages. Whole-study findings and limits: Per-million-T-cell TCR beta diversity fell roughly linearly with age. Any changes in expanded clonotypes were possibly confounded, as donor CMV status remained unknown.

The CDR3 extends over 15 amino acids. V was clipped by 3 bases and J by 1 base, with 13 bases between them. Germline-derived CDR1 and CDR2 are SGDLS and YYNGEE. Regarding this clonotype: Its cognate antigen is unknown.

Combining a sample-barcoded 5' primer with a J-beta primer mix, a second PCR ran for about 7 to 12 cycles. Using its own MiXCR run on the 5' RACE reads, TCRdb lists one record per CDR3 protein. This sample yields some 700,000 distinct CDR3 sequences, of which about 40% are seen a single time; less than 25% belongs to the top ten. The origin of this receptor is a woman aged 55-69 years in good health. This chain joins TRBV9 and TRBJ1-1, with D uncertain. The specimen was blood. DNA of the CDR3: TGTGCCAGCAGCGGGACGGTTGAACGGAACACTGAAGCTTTCTTT. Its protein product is CASSGTVERNTEAFF.